These T cell receptor beta chains were read from a single sample in a study of regulatory T cells in long-lasting Graves disease. TCRdb reprocessed the multiplex PCR reads with MiXCR, giving one entry per CDR3 protein. The repertoire holds 450,000 to 700,000 distinct CDR3 sequences, with roughly 13% as singletons. This same sample was also taken into another study, of T cells in Graves' hyperthyroidism and ophthalmopathy.

This specimen consisted of peripheral blood mononuclear cells (PBMCs), obtained at new diagnosis, from a patient treated with antithyroid drugs. The receptors stem from a young man with Graves disease. Both conserved end residues are part of each CDR3. The D gene is left open where the match is weak. A clone size is listed for some rows: how often the clone was seen (once, few, many), or a class if it is expanded.

CDR3 protein	CDR3 DNA	D gene	clone size	V gene	J gene
CASSEGPSYNEQFF	TGTGCCAGCAGTGAAGGCCCATCCTACAATGAGCAGTTCTTC	.	many	TRBV2	TRBJ2-1
CASSLEAYQETQYF	TGTGCCAGCAGTTTAGAGGCGTACCAAGAGACCCAGTACTTC	.	many	TRBV12-3/TRBV12-4	TRBJ2-5
CSVESQLGETQYF	TGCAGCGTTGAATCCCAGCTAGGGGAGACCCAGTACTTC	.	few	TRBV29-1	TRBJ2-5
CASSVPGTGTNGYTF	TGTGCCAGCAGTGTACCCGGGACAGGGACCAATGGCTACACCTTC	TRBD1	.	TRBV25-1	TRBJ1-2
CASSPQGRTLTEAFF	TGTGCCAGCAGCCCACAGGGTCGGACCCTCACTGAAGCTTTCTTT	.	few	TRBV3-1	TRBJ1-1
CASRGTGYPSNEQFF	TGTGCCAGCAGGGGAACAGGGTACCCTTCCAATGAGCAGTTCTTC	.	many	TRBV6-1	TRBJ2-1
CSARGARGGIEKLFF	TGCAGTGCTAGAGGGGCCCGAGGGGGCATTGAAAAACTGTTTTTT	TRBD1	.	TRBV20-1	TRBJ1-4
CASSRWGGQSSYEQYF	TGTGCCAGCAGCCGATGGGGGGGGCAGAGCTCCTACGAGCAGTACTTC	.	many	TRBV7-2	TRBJ2-7
CASSSTGGHRVYGYTF	TGTGCCAGCAGTTCTACAGGGGGTCATCGTGTCTATGGCTACACCTTC	TRBD1	many	TRBV12-3/TRBV12-4	TRBJ1-2
CASSITGRPSTDTQYF	TGTGCCAGCAGTATAACGGGCCGACCTAGCACAGATACGCAGTATTTT	.	.	TRBV12-3/TRBV12-4	TRBJ2-3
CASSVLAGTSYEQYF	TGTGCCAGCAGCGTACTAGCGGGAACCTCCTACGAGCAGTACTTC	TRBD2	.	TRBV28	TRBJ2-7
CASRRLGQREYF	TGTGCCAGCAGGAGACTGGGACAGAGGGAGTACTTC	TRBD1	many	TRBV6-2/TRBV6-3	TRBJ2-7
CASSSAGASYNEQFF	TGCGCCAGCAGCTCGGCGGGGGCCTCCTACAATGAGCAGTTCTTC	.	many	TRBV5-1	TRBJ2-1
CASSLEGGGTQETQYF	TGTGCCAGCAGCTTAGAGGGAGGGGGCACTCAAGAGACCCAGTACTTC	.	.	TRBV11-1	TRBJ2-5
CASTPQGWTEAFF	TGTGCCAGCACCCCTCAGGGATGGACTGAAGCTTTCTTT	.	many	TRBV5-6	TRBJ1-1
CASTTGGETQYF	TGTGCCAGCACGACAGGGGGGGAGACCCAGTACTTC	TRBD1	.	TRBV7-8	TRBJ2-5
CALDRLGETQYF	TGTGCCTTGGACAGGCTGGGGGAGACCCAGTACTTC	TRBD1	many	TRBV30	TRBJ2-5
CASSLFPGANYGYTF	TGTGCCAGCAGCTTATTCCCGGGGGCTAACTATGGCTACACCTTC	.	few	TRBV11-2	TRBJ1-2
CASTPKVYTDTQYF	TGTGCCAGTACCCCCAAGGTCTACACAGATACGCAGTATTTT	.	.	TRBV19	TRBJ2-3
CSARDRHTYEQYF	TGCAGTGCGCGGGACAGGCACACCTACGAGCAGTACTTC	TRBD1	many	TRBV20-1	TRBJ2-7
CSAEVRDTGANVLTF	TGCAGCGCCGAGGTTCGGGACACTGGGGCCAACGTCCTGACTTTC	.	.	TRBV29-1	TRBJ2-6
CASTSDRVGETQYF	TGTGCCAGCACCTCCGACAGGGTAGGGGAGACCCAGTACTTC	TRBD1	many	TRBV12-3/TRBV12-4	TRBJ2-5
CATSEGDLRGYTF	TGTGCCACCAGTGAGGGGGACCTCCGGGGCTACACCTTC	.	.	TRBV24-1	TRBJ1-2
CASSPIGAVNTGELFF	TGCGCCAGCAGCCCCATTGGGGCGGTCAACACCGGGGAGCTGTTTTTT	.	.	TRBV5-1	TRBJ2-2
CATSERYDGTQYF	TGTGCCACCAGTGAGCGGTACGATGGTACGCAGTATTTT	.	.	TRBV24-1	TRBJ2-3
CSATGGGQPQHF	TGCAGTGCAACAGGGGGCGGTCAGCCCCAGCATTTT	TRBD1	many	TRBV20-1	TRBJ1-5
CASSPGLHRTDTQYF	TGTGCCAGCAGTCCGGGACTTCACCGCACAGATACGCAGTATTTT	.	.	TRBV12-3/TRBV12-4	TRBJ2-3
CASTGGLAGVDEQFF	TGTGCCAGCACCGGAGGACTAGCGGGAGTAGATGAGCAGTTCTTC	TRBD2	many	TRBV27	TRBJ2-1
CASTQGGFPYSNQPQHF	TGTGCCAGCACCCAGGGAGGCTTTCCTTATAGCAATCAGCCCCAGCATTTT	.	many	TRBV12-3/TRBV12-4	TRBJ1-5
CASSYDRGRINEQFF	TGTGCCAGCAGCTACGACAGGGGGCGCATAAATGAGCAGTTCTTC	TRBD1	.	TRBV5-5	TRBJ2-1
CATSRDTGGGSPLHF	TGTGCCACCAGCAGGGACACAGGGGGAGGTTCACCCCTCCACTTT	TRBD1	.	TRBV15	TRBJ1-6
CASSNVGEQYF	TGTGCCAGCAGTAATGTGGGTGAGCAGTACTTC	.	few	TRBV27	TRBJ2-7
CASSPPGATQYF	TGTGCCAGCTCACCACCGGGGGCGACCCAGTACTTC	.	many	TRBV18	TRBJ2-5
CASSTDRDRGGNQPQHF	TGTGCCAGTAGTACGGATCGCGACAGGGGAGGAAATCAGCCCCAGCATTTT	TRBD1	many	TRBV19	TRBJ1-5
CASSFGTSALDETQYF	TGTGCCAGCAGCTTCGGGACTAGCGCCTTAGATGAGACCCAGTACTTC	TRBD2	few	TRBV7-9	TRBJ2-5
CASSLRGGGLYEQYF	TGTGCCAGCAGTTTACGGGGGGGCGGCCTCTACGAGCAGTACTTC	TRBD2	many	TRBV12-3/TRBV12-4	TRBJ2-7
CASSPANSYEQYF	TGTGCCAGCAGCCCGGCCAACTCCTACGAGCAGTACTTC	.	many	TRBV27	TRBJ2-7
CSVGLVLGGNYEQYF	TGCAGTGTGGGACTAGTGCTTGGGGGGAACTACGAGCAGTACTTC	TRBD2	many	TRBV20-1	TRBJ2-7
CVSSLPRTYQYF	TGTGTCAGCAGCTTACCGAGAACTTACCAGTACTTC	.	once	TRBV7-2	TRBJ2-5
CAISTGPPDSGANVLTF	TGTGCCATCAGCACAGGGCCCCCTGACTCTGGGGCCAACGTCCTGACTTTC	.	many	TRBV10-3	TRBJ2-6
CASSPGSASGQETQYF	TGTGCCAGCTCACCCGGATCCGCTAGCGGCCAAGAGACCCAGTACTTC	TRBD2	.	TRBV18	TRBJ2-5
CATSGFSEGVIGETQYF	TGTGCCACCAGTGGATTCAGCGAGGGGGTAATCGGGGAGACCCAGTACTTC	.	many	TRBV24-1	TRBJ2-5
CASSSTGRGYEQYF	TGCGCCAGCAGCTCCACGGGAAGGGGCTACGAGCAGTACTTC	.	many	TRBV5-1	TRBJ2-7
CASRGASTDTQYF	TGTGCCAGCCGGGGAGCGAGCACAGATACGCAGTATTTT	.	many	TRBV6-1	TRBJ2-3
CASSPGTANYGYTF	TGTGCCAGCAGCCCTGGGACAGCTAACTATGGCTACACCTTC	TRBD1	many	TRBV11-2	TRBJ1-2
CSETGRGGVYNEQFF	TGCAGCGAGACAGGTAGAGGGGGGGTCTACAATGAGCAGTTCTTC	.	many	TRBV29-1	TRBJ2-1
CASSFASGRRNEQFF	TGTGCCAGCAGTTTCGCTAGCGGGAGGAGGAATGAGCAGTTCTTC	TRBD2	few	TRBV12-3/TRBV12-4	TRBJ2-1
CASSGGEIGELFF	TGTGCCAGCAGTGGCGGGGAAATCGGGGAGCTGTTTTTT	.	many	TRBV25-1	TRBJ2-2